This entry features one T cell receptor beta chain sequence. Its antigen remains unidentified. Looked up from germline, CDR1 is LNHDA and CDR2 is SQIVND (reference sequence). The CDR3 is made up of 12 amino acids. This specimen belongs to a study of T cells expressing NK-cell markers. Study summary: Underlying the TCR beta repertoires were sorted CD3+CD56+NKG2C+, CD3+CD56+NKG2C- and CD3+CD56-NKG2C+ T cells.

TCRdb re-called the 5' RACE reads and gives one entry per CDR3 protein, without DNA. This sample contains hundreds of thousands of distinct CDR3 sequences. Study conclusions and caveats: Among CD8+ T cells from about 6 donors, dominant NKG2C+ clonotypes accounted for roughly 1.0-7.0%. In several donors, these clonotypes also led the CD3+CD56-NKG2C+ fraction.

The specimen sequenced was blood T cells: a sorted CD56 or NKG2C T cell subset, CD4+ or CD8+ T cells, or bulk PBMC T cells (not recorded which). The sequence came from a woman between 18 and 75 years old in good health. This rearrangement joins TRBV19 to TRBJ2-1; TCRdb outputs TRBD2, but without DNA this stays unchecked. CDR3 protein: CASRSGNNEQFF.